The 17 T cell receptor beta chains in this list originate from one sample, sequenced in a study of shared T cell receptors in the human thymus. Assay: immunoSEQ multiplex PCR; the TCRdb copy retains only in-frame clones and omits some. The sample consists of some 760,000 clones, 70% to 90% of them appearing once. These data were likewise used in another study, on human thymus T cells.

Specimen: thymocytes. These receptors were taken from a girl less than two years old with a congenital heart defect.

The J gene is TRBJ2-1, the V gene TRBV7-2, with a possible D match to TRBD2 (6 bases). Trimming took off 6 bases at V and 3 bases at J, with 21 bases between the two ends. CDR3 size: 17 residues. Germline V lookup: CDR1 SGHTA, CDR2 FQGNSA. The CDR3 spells CASRQNPGLPHYNEQFF. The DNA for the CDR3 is TGTGCCAGCAGACAAAACCCGGGACTCCCCCACTACAATGAGCAGTTCTTC.

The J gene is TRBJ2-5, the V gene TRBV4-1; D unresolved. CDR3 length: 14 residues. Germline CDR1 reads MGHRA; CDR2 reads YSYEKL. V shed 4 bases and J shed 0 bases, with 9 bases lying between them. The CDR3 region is CASSRSVYQETQYF. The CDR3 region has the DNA TGCGCCAGCAGCCGCTCGGTGTACCAAGAGACCCAGTACTTC.

CDR3 coding DNA: TGTGCCAGCAGTTACGGCGGAACCCCCCTCTACGAGCAGTACTTC. Its translation: CASSYGGTPLYEQYF. The chain uses TRBV6-5 and TRBJ2-7, with no clear D. From germline, CDR1 is MNHEY and CDR2 SVGAGI. The CDR3 totals 15 residues. The V and J ends lost 2 bases and 3 bases respectively, with 14 bases between them.

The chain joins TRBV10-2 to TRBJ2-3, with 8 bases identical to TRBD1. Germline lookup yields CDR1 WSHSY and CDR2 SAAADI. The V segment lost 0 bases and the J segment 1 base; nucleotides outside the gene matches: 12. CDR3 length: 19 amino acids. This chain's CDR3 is CASSESTEARGRGTDTQYF. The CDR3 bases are TGCGCCAGCAGTGAGTCAACGGAGGCCAGGGGGCGAGGCACAGATACGCAGTATTTT.

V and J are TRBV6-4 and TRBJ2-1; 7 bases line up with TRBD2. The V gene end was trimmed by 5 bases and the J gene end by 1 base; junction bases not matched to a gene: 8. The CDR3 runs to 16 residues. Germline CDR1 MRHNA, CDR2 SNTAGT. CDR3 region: CASSISGGGSYNEQFF. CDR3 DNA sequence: TGTGCCAGCAGTATCTCGGGGGGAGGATCCTACAATGAGCAGTTCTTC.

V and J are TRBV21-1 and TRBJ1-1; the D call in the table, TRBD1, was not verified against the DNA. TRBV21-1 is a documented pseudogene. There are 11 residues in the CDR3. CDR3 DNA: TGTGCCAGTATCCAGGTGACTGAAGCTTTCTTT. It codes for CASIQVTEAFF.

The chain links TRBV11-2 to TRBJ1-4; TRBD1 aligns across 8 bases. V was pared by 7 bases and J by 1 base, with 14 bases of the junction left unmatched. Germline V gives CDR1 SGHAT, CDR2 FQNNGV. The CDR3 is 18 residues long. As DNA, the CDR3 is TGTGCCAGCACCCCGGGTTTAACAGGGGGGGGAACTAATGAAAAACTGTTTTTT. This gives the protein CASTPGLTGGGTNEKLFF.

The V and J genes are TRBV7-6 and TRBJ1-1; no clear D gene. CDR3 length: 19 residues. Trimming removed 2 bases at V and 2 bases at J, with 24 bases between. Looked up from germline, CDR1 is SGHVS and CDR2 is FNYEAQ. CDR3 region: CASSLLVGDRRAFNTEAFF. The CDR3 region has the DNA TGTGCCAGCAGCTTATTGGTCGGGGATAGGCGGGCATTCAACACTGAAGCTTTCTTT.

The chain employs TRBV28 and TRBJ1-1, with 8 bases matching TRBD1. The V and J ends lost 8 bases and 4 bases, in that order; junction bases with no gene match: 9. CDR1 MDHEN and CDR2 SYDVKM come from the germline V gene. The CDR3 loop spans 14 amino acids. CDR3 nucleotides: TGTGCCAGCTCTCTGGACAGGGTTCGCACTGAAGCTTTCTTT. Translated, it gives CASSLDRVRTEAFF. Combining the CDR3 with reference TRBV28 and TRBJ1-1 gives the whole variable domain DVKVTQSSRYLVKRTGEKVFLECVQDMDHENMFWYRQDPGLGLRLIYFSYDVKMKEKGDIPEGYSVSREKKERFSLILESASTNQTSMYLCASSLDRVRTEAFFGQGTRLTVV.

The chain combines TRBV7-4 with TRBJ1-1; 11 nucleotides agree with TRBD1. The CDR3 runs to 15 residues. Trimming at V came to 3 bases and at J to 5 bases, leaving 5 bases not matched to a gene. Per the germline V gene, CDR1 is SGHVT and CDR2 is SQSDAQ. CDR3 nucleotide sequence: TGTGCCAGCAGCTTTCCGGGACAGGGGGGGACTGAAGCTTTCTTT. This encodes CASSFPGQGGTEAFF.

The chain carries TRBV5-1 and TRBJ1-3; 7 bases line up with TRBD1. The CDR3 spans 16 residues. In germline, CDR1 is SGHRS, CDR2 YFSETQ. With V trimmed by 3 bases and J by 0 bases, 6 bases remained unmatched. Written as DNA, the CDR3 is TGCGCCAGCAGCTCAACAGGGGCATCCTCTGGAAACACCATATATTTT. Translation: CASSSTGASSGNTIYF.

As DNA, the CDR3 is TGTGCCAGCAGCCCTGGGGGACAGGGGGCAATAAAAACGATGGGCTACACCTTC. It specifies CASSPGGQGAIKTMGYTF. The chain uses TRBV7-2 and TRBJ1-2, with TRBD1 identical over 12 bases. The CDR3 has 18 residues. V lost 5 bases to trimming and J lost 8 bases; unmatched junction nucleotides: 18. Germline CDR1 SGHTA, CDR2 FQGNSA.

The CDR3 coding sequence is TGTGCCAGCAGCCACACAGGGGCTTGGGGGGAGCTGTTTTTT. It yields the protein CASSHTGAWGELFF. This chain uses TRBV14 with TRBJ2-2; TRBD1 matches at 7 bases. With 3 bases clipped from V and 8 bases from J, the junction kept 6 bases outside the gene matches. Germline assignment: CDR1 SGHDN and CDR2 FVKESK. This CDR3 region has 14 residues.

As DNA, the CDR3 is TGCGCCAGCGGGGACAGACATTCAATTAACACTGAAGCTTTCTTT. It is translated as CASGDRHSINTEAFF. J is TRBJ1-1 and V is TRBV5-1; 7 bases are shared with TRBD1. Trimming cost V 7 bases and J 2 bases; bases outside gene matches: 11. CDR3 length: 15 residues. Germline loops: CDR1 SGHRS, CDR2 YFSETQ.

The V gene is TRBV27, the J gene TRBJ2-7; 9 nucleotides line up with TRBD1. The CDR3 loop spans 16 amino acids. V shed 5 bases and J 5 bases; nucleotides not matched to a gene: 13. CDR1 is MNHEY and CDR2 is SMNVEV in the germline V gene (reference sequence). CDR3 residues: CASSPPSRDRVHEQYF. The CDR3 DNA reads TGTGCCAGCAGTCCACCTTCCAGGGACAGGGTCCACGAGCAGTACTTC.

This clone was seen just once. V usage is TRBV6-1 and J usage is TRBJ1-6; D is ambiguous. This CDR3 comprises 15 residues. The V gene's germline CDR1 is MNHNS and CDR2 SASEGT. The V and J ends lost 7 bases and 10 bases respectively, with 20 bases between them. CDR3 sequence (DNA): TGTGCCAGCAAAGTTGGGCAAGGTCCTCTATCACCCCTCCACTTT. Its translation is CASKVGQGPLSPLHF.

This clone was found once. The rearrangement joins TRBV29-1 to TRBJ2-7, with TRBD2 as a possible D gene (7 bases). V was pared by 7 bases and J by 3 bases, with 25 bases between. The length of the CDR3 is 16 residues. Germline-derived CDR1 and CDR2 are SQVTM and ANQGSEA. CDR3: CSALSLGGPLVYEQYF. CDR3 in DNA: TGCAGCGCCCTATCCCTCGGGGGGCCACTTGTCTACGAGCAGTACTTC.